This is a list of T cell receptor beta chains from one sample in a study of Siglec-9 on CD8 T cells in melanoma. Produced via immunoSEQ multiplex PCR; TCRdb's table is partial and in-frame only. Here the sample spans approximately 39,000 clones, about 80% being singletons. Sequencing was performed on Siglec-9- CD8+ T cells sorted from blood. All receptors come from a human donor in good health. Each CDR3 is given with its conserved first and last residue. D genes are given only for firm matches. A clone size is listed for some rows: how often the clone was seen (once, few, many), or a class if it is expanded.

CDR3 protein	CDR3 DNA	V gene	J gene	clone size	D gene	CDR3 length
CAWSGKLAGGTDTQYF	TGTGCCTGGAGTGGCAAACTAGCGGGGGGGACAGATACGCAGTATTTT	TRBV30	TRBJ2-3	-	TRBD2	16
CASRRPGGSETQYF	TGTGCCAGTAGACGGCCAGGGGGATCGGAGACCCAGTACTTC	TRBV19	TRBJ2-5	once	TRBD1	14
CASSSGTGNEPQHF	TGTGCCAGCAGTTCCGGGACGGGAAACGAGCCCCAGCATTTT	TRBV28	TRBJ1-5	-	-	14
CASSFQQGARYGYTF	TGTGCCAGCAGCTTCCAGCAGGGGGCTCGCTATGGCTACACCTTC	TRBV7-8	TRBJ1-2	-	TRBD1	15
CASSRDSGNSPLHF	TGTGCCAGTAGCCGGGACAGTGGTAATTCACCCCTCCACTTT	TRBV19	TRBJ1-6	-	TRBD1	14
CASSLAQGAGELFF	TGCGCCAGCAGCCTTGCCCAGGGGGCCGGGGAGCTGTTTTTT	TRBV4-1	TRBJ2-2	-	TRBD1	14
CASSLSLGRTNYGYTF	TGTGCCAGCAGTTTATCTCTGGGTCGAACTAACTATGGCTACACCTTC	TRBV28	TRBJ1-2	-	-	16
CASSQDFGSSYEQYF	TGTGCCAGCAGCCAAGACTTCGGCAGCTCCTACGAGCAGTACTTC	TRBV4-2	TRBJ2-7	-	-	15
CASSLNGQGAAYTEAFF	TGTGCCAGTAGTCTCAACGGACAGGGGGCGGCGTATACTGAAGCTTTCTTT	TRBV19	TRBJ1-1	few	TRBD1	17
CASSPQGSPEAFF	TGTGCCAGCAGCCCACAGGGGTCCCCTGAAGCTTTCTTT	TRBV7-9	TRBJ1-1	-	TRBD1	13